The rows below give T cell receptor beta chains drawn from one sample of a study of T cells after yellow fever vaccination. TCRdb reprocessed the 5' RACE reads with MiXCR, giving one entry per CDR3 protein. Here the sample spans around 300,000 distinct CDR3 sequences, 10% to 15% being singletons. The input for sequencing was CD4+ T cells sorted from PBMCs, taken 45 days after the yellow fever booster vaccination. These receptor sequences come from a man aged 25-45 years who received the YFV17D yellow fever vaccine. CDR3s include the opening cysteine and the closing phenylalanine or tryptophan. The order of the fields is V gene, clone size, D gene, J gene, CDR3 DNA, CDR3 protein. D genes are given only for firm matches. Not all rows give a size; the values are once, few, many and, for expanded clones, a class.

V: TRBV3-1; size: many; D: -; J: TRBJ2-2; DNA: TGTGCCAGCAGCCGACAGGTGATGGGCGGCGGGGAGCTGTTTTTT; CDR3: CASSRQVMGGGELFF
V: TRBV20-1; size: few; D: -; J: TRBJ2-3; DNA: TGCAGTGGAAAGGTGGGCCAGGCCACAGATACGCAGTATTTT; CDR3: CSGKVGQATDTQYF
V: TRBV12-3/TRBV12-4; size: -; D: -; J: TRBJ2-7; DNA: TGTGCCAGCAACCTCGGATACCAGGCCGCCGAGCAGTACTTC; CDR3: CASNLGYQAAEQYF
V: TRBV28; size: few; D: -; J: TRBJ2-1; DNA: TGTGCCAGCAGTTTGCCCGTACTAGGAGGCGATGAGCAGTTCTTC; CDR3: CASSLPVLGGDEQFF
V: TRBV7-9; size: -; D: TRBD1; J: TRBJ2-1; DNA: TGTGCCAGCAGCTTTAGAGAACAGGGGCAGGGGAATGAGCAGTTCTTC; CDR3: CASSFREQGQGNEQFF
V: TRBV20-1; size: -; D: TRBD2; J: TRBJ2-4; DNA: TGCAGTGCCAAGGGGCTAGCGGGATTGGTCTCCAAAAACATTCAGTACTTC; CDR3: CSAKGLAGLVSKNIQYF
V: TRBV7-9; size: few; D: TRBD2; J: TRBJ2-3; DNA: TGTGCCAGCGGCCATACTAGCGGGAGTTTGGATACGCAGTATTTT; CDR3: CASGHTSGSLDTQYF
V: TRBV24-1; size: -; D: -; J: TRBJ2-2; DNA: TGTGCCACCAGTGATGGGGCAGCCCCCGGGGAGCTGTTTTTT; CDR3: CATSDGAAPGELFF
V: TRBV10-2; size: -; D: TRBD2; J: TRBJ2-4; DNA: TGCGCCAGCAGACGAGCGGGAGAGGCCAAAAACATTCAGTACTTC; CDR3: CASRRAGEAKNIQYF
V: TRBV30; size: -; D: -; J: TRBJ2-7; DNA: TGTGCTTGGGGCTCGGTTTCGCAGTACTTC; CDR3: CAWGSVSQYF
V: TRBV4-2; size: few; D: -; J: TRBJ2-1; DNA: TGTGCCAGCAGCCAAGACCGGGACTACAATGAGCAGTTCTTC; CDR3: CASSQDRDYNEQFF
V: TRBV3-1; size: -; D: TRBD2; J: TRBJ2-1; DNA: TGTGCCAGCAGCCAAGAATTAGCGGGAAATACCTACAATGAGCAGTTCTTC; CDR3: CASSQELAGNTYNEQFF
V: TRBV7-2; size: -; D: TRBD2; J: TRBJ2-7; DNA: TGTGCCCGAGAGGGGAACGGGAGGGGCTACGAGCAGTACTTC; CDR3: CAREGNGRGYEQYF
V: TRBV5-1; size: -; D: TRBD2; J: TRBJ2-7; DNA: TGCGCCAGCAGCTCCTTTGGGGGCGGGGGACTAGACTACGAGCAGTACTTC; CDR3: CASSSFGGGGLDYEQYF
V: TRBV5-5; size: many; D: -; J: TRBJ2-5; DNA: TGTGCCAGCAGCTTTCGAGTTCAAGAGACCCAGTACTTC; CDR3: CASSFRVQETQYF
V: TRBV3-1; size: -; D: TRBD1; J: TRBJ1-5; DNA: TGTGCCAGCAGCCAGACAGGGGGCGCGGGTCAGCCCCAGCATTTT; CDR3: CASSQTGGAGQPQHF
V: TRBV29-1; size: once; D: TRBD2; J: TRBJ2-1; DNA: TGCAGCGGTCGACTGCGGGGGGACTTGGAGCAGTTCTTC; CDR3: CSGRLRGDLEQFF
V: TRBV6-1; size: -; D: TRBD1; J: TRBJ2-7; DNA: TGTGCCAGCAGCCGGGACAGCAACTCCTACGAGCAGTACTTC; CDR3: CASSRDSNSYEQYF
V: TRBV18; size: -; D: TRBD1; J: TRBJ2-7; DNA: TGTGCCAGCTCACGTGGGACAGGTCCTTCCTACGAGCAGTACTTC; CDR3: CASSRGTGPSYEQYF
V: TRBV11-2; size: -; D: TRBD1; J: TRBJ2-7; DNA: TGTGCCAGCAGCTTCGAGGGACAGGTAAAGTACTTC; CDR3: CASSFEGQVKYF
V: TRBV5-1; size: few; D: TRBD2; J: TRBJ2-3; DNA: TGCGCCAGCAGCACCGGGACTAGCGGGAGTGTTACGCAGTATTTT; CDR3: CASSTGTSGSVTQYF
V: TRBV7-9; size: few; D: -; J: TRBJ2-5; DNA: TGTGCCAGCAGCTTAGCGGTTAAGGTCCAAGAGACCCAGTACTTC; CDR3: CASSLAVKVQETQYF
V: TRBV7-8; size: few; D: -; J: TRBJ2-3; DNA: TGTGCCAGCAGCTCAAGGGGGGAGTCGACTTATTTT; CDR3: CASSSRGESTYF
V: TRBV20-1; size: -; D: -; J: TRBJ2-5; DNA: TGCAGTGCTGCTAGCGTGATTCAAGAGACCCAGTACTTC; CDR3: CSAASVIQETQYF
V: TRBV20-1; size: -; D: -; J: TRBJ2-3; DNA: TGCAGTGCTGGGCCAGCGGTAGAGGCAGATACGCAGTATTTT; CDR3: CSAGPAVEADTQYF
V: TRBV24-1; size: -; D: TRBD2; J: TRBJ2-1; DNA: TGTGCCACCAGTGCCGGACTAGCGGGAGGTGGCAATGAGCAGTTCTTC; CDR3: CATSAGLAGGGNEQFF
V: TRBV6-2/TRBV6-3; size: many; D: -; J: TRBJ2-1; DNA: TGTGCCAGCAGGCCTCACAGTTCCATTTCCTACAATGAGCAGTTCTTC; CDR3: CASRPHSSISYNEQFF
V: TRBV5-1; size: -; D: TRBD2; J: TRBJ2-1; DNA: TGCGCCAGCAGCTTGACTAGCGGGAGTAATGAGCAGTTCTTC; CDR3: CASSLTSGSNEQFF